The 17 T cell receptor beta chains below come from one sample, sequenced in a study of radiotherapy plus CTLA-4 blockade in lung cancer. The protocol was immunoSEQ multiplex PCR, while the TCRdb copy is restricted to in-frame clones and leaves out a portion. This repertoire shows 40,000 to 50,000 clones, approximately 85% found once; its top ten account for 2.5% to 4%. This sample comprised peripheral blood, obtained from a patient treated with radiotherapy plus ipilimumab. Receptors were obtained from a human donor with non-small cell lung cancer who had stable disease on radiotherapy plus ipilimumab.

The rearrangement links TRBV28 to TRBJ2-3; tentative D call: TRBD2 (7 bases). Germline assignment: CDR1 MDHEN and CDR2 SYDVKM. The CDR3 loop spans 12 amino acids. Trimming removed 10 bases from V and 2 bases from J, with 10 bases in between. DNA for the CDR3: TGTGCCACCCGGGGGGCCACAGATACGCAGTATTTT. Its protein is CATRGATDTQYF. The variable domain in full, with the rest retrieved from reference TRBV28 and TRBJ2-3, is DVKVTQSSRYLVKRTGEKVFLECVQDMDHENMFWYRQDPGLGLRLIYFSYDVKMKEKGDIPEGYSVSREKKERFSLILESASTNQTSMYLCATRGATDTQYFGPGTRLTVL.

The chain uses TRBV6-1 and TRBJ2-3; tentative D call: TRBD2 (5 bases). The CDR3 length is 15 residues. Germline CDR1 reads MNHNS; CDR2 reads SASEGT. The V and J ends lost 6 bases and 5 bases respectively, with 18 bases between them. Written as DNA, the CDR3 is TGTGCCAGCAGAGACTACACACGTGGCGGAGATACGCAGTATTTT. Translated, it gives CASRDYTRGGDTQYF.

The rearrangement joins TRBV5-1 to TRBJ2-5, with 8 bases aligning to TRBD1. The junction had 7 bases not matched to a gene; V was cut back by 2 bases and J by 4 bases. This CDR3 spans 15 amino acids. Germline CDR1 reads SGHRS; CDR2 reads YFSETQ. This chain's CDR3 is CASSLPQGAGETQYF. The CDR3 DNA reads as TGCGCCAGCAGCTTACCTCAGGGGGCGGGAGAGACCCAGTACTTC.

The chain carries TRBV7-3 and TRBJ2-2, with 7 bases that match TRBD2. The ends lost 5 bases at V and 3 bases at J; junction bases unmatched: 3. The germline CDR1 and CDR2 sequences are SGHTA and FQGTGA. The CDR3 is 14 residues long. For the CDR3, the DNA is TGTGCCAGCAGCGGGGGAGGGGACACCGGGGAGCTGTTTTTT. Its protein product is CASSGGGDTGELFF.

This chain connects TRBV6-1 to TRBJ2-1; TRBD1 matches 7 bases. The CDR3 totals 14 residues. The V gene's germline CDR1 is MNHNS and CDR2 SASEGT. Unmatched junction bases numbered 10, after V lost 6 bases and J lost 8 bases. The CDR3 nucleotides read TGTGCCAGCAGCCAAGACAGGGTGGGAGATGAGCAGTTCTTC. Its protein is CASSQDRVGDEQFF.

The CDR3 nucleotides read TGCGCCAGCAGCCAAACAGGTGCAACTAATGAAAAACTGTTTTTT. Protein product: CASSQTGATNEKLFF. The chain recombines TRBV4-1 with TRBJ1-4; tentatively, D is TRBD1 (5 bases). V was trimmed by 2 bases and J by 0 bases, leaving 7 bases between them. Germline V gene sequence: CDR1 MGHRA, CDR2 YSYEKL. The CDR3 spans 15 residues.

The chain links TRBV5-4 to TRBJ2-3; 9 nucleotides line up with TRBD1. With V trimmed by 4 bases and J by 4 bases, 7 bases remained unmatched. The CDR3 extends over 15 amino acids. CDR1 and CDR2 (germline): SGHNT, YYREEE (reference sequence). The CDR3 loop reads CASSNRDRVPDTQYF. The CDR3 bases are TGTGCCAGCAGCAACCGGGACAGGGTTCCAGATACGCAGTATTTT.

The chain is built from TRBV28 and TRBJ2-1, with D perhaps TRBD2 (6 bases). The germline V gene has CDR1 MDHEN and CDR2 SYDVKM. There are 12 residues in the CDR3. Trimming took off 10 bases at V and 9 bases at J, with 16 bases between the two ends. CDR3 DNA: TGTGCCACTCGACGGGAGATGGGTGAGCAGTTCTTC. This codes for CATRREMGEQFF.

This rearrangement joins TRBV18 to TRBJ1-1, with D unclear. The CDR3 has 13 residues. Trimming cost V 4 bases and J 1 base, with 7 bases left between them. Germline CDR1 is KGHSH and CDR2 is LQKENI. CDR3 coding DNA: TGTGCCAGCTCACTTCAGGAGAACACTGAAGCTTTCTTT. Its protein is CASSLQENTEAFF. The full variable domain, in which reference TRBV18 and TRBJ1-1 provide the parts outside the CDR3, is NAGVMQNPRHLVRRRGQEARLRCSPMKGHSHVYWYRQLPEEGLKFMVYLQKENIIDESGMPKERFSAEFPKEGPSILRIQQVVRGDSAAYFCASSLQENTEAFFGQGTRLTVV.

The genes are TRBV30 and TRBJ1-5, with D unresolved. Trimming took off 3 bases at V and 7 bases at J, with 13 bases between the two ends. The CDR3 has 13 amino acids. Germline V gene data show CDR1 as GTSNPN and CDR2 as SVGIG (reference sequence). The CDR3 region has the DNA TGTGCCTGGAGCCCCGGGGTTAGGCAGCCCCAGCATTTT. Its translation is CAWSPGVRQPQHF. Full variable domain (remainder filled in from reference TRBV30 and TRBJ1-5): SQTIHQWPATLVQPVGSPLSLECTVEGTSNPNLYWYRQAAGRGLQLLFYSVGIGQISSEVPQNLSASRPQDRQFILSSKKLLLSDSGFYLCAWSPGVRQPQHFGDGTRLSIL.

In this sample, this clone turned up a few times. The V gene is TRBV19, the J gene TRBJ1-1, with 7 bases that match TRBD1. The V gene end was trimmed by 7 bases and the J gene end by 7 bases; junction bases not matched to a gene: 9. The CDR3 runs to 13 residues. Germline V gives CDR1 LNHDA, CDR2 SQIVND (reference sequence). CDR3 DNA: TGTGCCAGTATAAGACAGGGCGCCCGTGAAGCTTTCTTT. Protein: CASIRQGAREAFF.

The chain couples TRBV9 to TRBJ2-1; D perhaps matches TRBD2 (6 bases). CDR3 length: 16 residues. Germline CDR1 and CDR2: SGDLS and YYNGEE. V was trimmed by 4 bases and J by 1 base, leaving 15 bases between them. Here the CDR3 reads CASSPPSGASYNEQFF. In DNA form, the CDR3 reads TGTGCCAGCAGCCCCCCATCGGGAGCTTCCTACAATGAGCAGTTCTTC.

This chain joins TRBV7-3 and TRBJ2-7; 10 positions agree with TRBD1. CDR3 length equals 14 residues. Germline CDR1 and CDR2: SGHTA and FQGTGA. V shed 4 bases, J shed 7 bases, and the junction held 7 bases outside the gene matches. CDR3 coding DNA: TGTGCCAGCAGCTCCGGGACAGGGGCCGCGGAGCAGTACTTC. Its protein product is CASSSGTGAAEQYF.

The chain carries TRBV5-4 and TRBJ2-3; 7 bases are a match to TRBD1. Germline CDR1 SGHNT, CDR2 YYREEE (reference sequence). Trimming at V came to 4 bases and at J to 2 bases, leaving 7 bases not matched to a gene. The CDR3 length is 15 residues. The DNA of the CDR3 is TGTGCCAGCAGCCATGGGACAGAGTACACAGATACGCAGTATTTT. Protein sequence: CASSHGTEYTDTQYF. The whole variable domain, filled in from reference TRBV5-4 and TRBJ2-3, reads ETGVTQSPTHLIKTRGQQVTLRCSSQSGHNTVSWYQQALGQGPQFIFQYYREEENGRGNFPPRFSGLQFPNYSSELNVNALELDDSALYLCASSHGTEYTDTQYFGPGTRLTVL.

The chain's CDR3 is CASSFLSGANVLTF. In DNA, the CDR3 is TGTGCCAGCAGTTTCCTCTCTGGGGCCAACGTCCTGACTTTC. This sequence joins TRBV27 and TRBJ2-6, with D unclear. The V gene's germline CDR1 is MNHEY and CDR2 SMNVEV (reference sequence). The CDR3 extends over 14 amino acids. V was pared by 3 bases and J by 0 bases, with 3 bases between.

The gene calls are TRBV7-9 and TRBJ1-2; 7 bases are a match to TRBD1. The germline gives CDR1 SEHNR, CDR2 FQNEAQ (reference sequence). There are 14 residues in the CDR3. The ends lost 6 bases at V and 3 bases at J; junction bases unmatched: 7. The DNA of the CDR3 is TGTGCCAGCAGGAGTAACAGGGGATACTATGGCTACACCTTC. This codes for CASRSNRGYYGYTF.

This clone came up a few times. CDR3 in amino acids: CASSTDSSNQPQHF. The CDR3 bases are TGTGCCAGTAGTACCGACAGTAGCAATCAGCCCCAGCATTTT. This chain joins TRBV19 and TRBJ1-5; a possible D gene is TRBD1 (5 bases). This CDR3 comprises 14 residues. The germline V gene encodes CDR1 LNHDA and CDR2 SQIVND (reference sequence). The V end was cut by 4 bases, the J end by 0 bases, with 7 bases between.